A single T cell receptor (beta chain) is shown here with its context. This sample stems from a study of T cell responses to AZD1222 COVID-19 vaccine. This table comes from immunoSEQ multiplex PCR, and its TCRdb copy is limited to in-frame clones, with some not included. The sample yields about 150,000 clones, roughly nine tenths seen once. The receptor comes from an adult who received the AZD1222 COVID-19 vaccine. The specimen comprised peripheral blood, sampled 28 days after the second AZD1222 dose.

CDR3 sequence reads: CATSRVLTNPGEKLFF. CDR3 sequence (DNA): TGTGCCACCAGCAGAGTCCTAACTAACCCTGGAGAAAAACTGTTTTTT. V and J are TRBV15 and TRBJ1-4; unclear D gene. Trimming shortened V by 1 base and J by 8 bases, and 17 bases separated the two germline ends. In germline, CDR1 is LNHNV, CDR2 YYDKDF (reference sequence). The CDR3 has 16 residues.